The sequence of this TCR beta chain was determined in a study of early T cells in non-severe SARS-CoV-2 infection. Overall study findings and caveats: In VDJdb matching, anti-spike CD8 responses were favored while private and CD4 specificities went missing.

The CDR3 extends over 13 amino acids. The V and J ends lost 0 bases and 8 bases respectively, with 8 bases between them. CDR1 and CDR2 (germline): MNHNY, SVGAGI (reference sequence). This clonotype was seen a handful of times. Antigen specificity is unknown. In the library, individual cDNA molecules carried attached unique molecular identifiers. TCRdb fed the 5' RACE reads into MiXCR, producing one record per CDR3 protein. The sample lists more than 15,000 distinct CDR3 sequences, around 5.6% occurring once. The starting material was whole blood, obtained at baseline. This rearrangement joins TRBV6-6 to TRBJ1-3; D gene unclear. The sequence was collected from an adult who was a healthcare worker with PCR-confirmed SARS-CoV-2 infection or an uninfected control (not recorded which). CDR3 sequence: CASSYSAGYTIYF. CDR3 nucleotides: TGTGCCAGCAGTTACTCGGCGGGGTACACCATATATTTT.